The 30 T cell receptor beta chains below were found in one sample sequenced in a study of cytomegalovirus exposure and HLA in healthy donors. PCR used 60 Vbeta primers and 13 Jbeta primers. Sequencing used immunoSEQ multiplex PCR; TCRdb keeps in-frame clones, though not all of them. The data show over 200,000 clones, with 65% to 75% seen just once and 1.5% to 2% held by the top ten. Material for sequencing was PBMCs. The receptors here all came from a woman younger than 45 in good health and CMV-seronegative.

This clone showed up just a few times. The chain carries TRBV27 and TRBJ1-3; D might be TRBD1 (5 bases). From germline, CDR1 is MNHEY and CDR2 SMNVEV (reference sequence). The CDR3 runs 16 residues. The ends were cut back, 4 bases at V and 0 bases at J, with 13 bases in the middle. CDR3 sequence: CASSSIPGLSGNTIYF. The CDR3, as DNA: TGTGCCAGCAGTTCCATTCCAGGGCTCTCTGGAAACACCATATATTTT.

This clone was seen a few times. The CDR3 sequence is CAISDDSYTGELFF. For the CDR3, the DNA is TGTGCCATCAGTGACGACTCCTACACCGGGGAGCTGTTTTTT. The chain couples TRBV10-3 to TRBJ2-2; no clear D gene. The V gene lost 3 bases and the J gene lost 3 bases, with 8 bases spanning the gap. This CDR3 has 14 amino acids. Germline lookup yields CDR1 ENHRY and CDR2 SYGVKD.

The chain recombines TRBV27 with TRBJ2-7, with D unresolved. The CDR3 is 15 amino acids. Trimming left V 5 bases short and J 0 bases short, with 14 bases between. Germline CDR1 and CDR2: MNHEY and SMNVEV (reference sequence). CDR3 in amino acids: CASSTNPNYSYEQYF. As DNA, the CDR3 is TGTGCCAGCAGTACTAATCCTAACTACTCCTACGAGCAGTACTTC.

This sequence joins TRBV9 and TRBJ1-2, with no clear D. The CDR3 extends over 14 amino acids. Trimming removed 0 bases at V and 6 bases at J, with 12 bases between. The V gene's germline CDR1 is SGDLS and CDR2 YYNGEE. The CDR3 here is CASSVGEEMDGYTF. CDR3 in DNA: TGTGCCAGCAGCGTAGGGGAGGAAATGGATGGCTACACCTTC.

The CDR3 DNA is TGTGCCAGCAGTTTAGGCTGGGCTTATGGCTACACCTTC. It encodes CASSLGWAYGYTF. The J gene is TRBJ1-2, the V gene TRBV6-5, with D unresolved. Germline CDR1 and CDR2: MNHEY and SVGAGI. Trimming shortened V by 4 bases and J by 5 bases, and 11 bases separated the two germline ends. The CDR3 is made up of 13 amino acids.

The gene calls are TRBV11-3 and TRBJ2-7, with D perhaps TRBD2 (5 bases). Trimming took 5 bases from V and 5 from J, leaving 16 bases between them. This CDR3 has 14 amino acids. Germline V CDR1 and CDR2: SGHNT, YENEEA. The DNA for the CDR3 is TGTGCCAGCAGCCCCGGGAACATGTGGAACGAGCAGTACTTC. This sequence encodes CASSPGNMWNEQYF.

The CDR3, as DNA: TGTGCCAGCAGTTTCGCCCAGGGACTAGCAGTCTACGAGCAGTACTTC. Residues: CASSFAQGLAVYEQYF. The V and J genes are TRBV27 and TRBJ2-7, with TRBD2 identical over 9 bases. V trimming: 3 bases; J trimming: 3 bases; junction bases outside the gene matches: 9. The CDR3 spans 16 residues. Germline loops: CDR1 MNHEY, CDR2 SMNVEV (reference sequence).

This sequence joins TRBV13 and TRBJ1-2; D ambiguous. V was cut by 3 bases and J by 8 bases, with 16 bases left in between. Germline V gene sequence: CDR1 PRHDT, CDR2 FYEKMQ (reference sequence). The CDR3 totals 14 residues. This CDR3 is CASSFGALPLGYTF. CDR3 bases: TGTGCCAGCAGCTTTGGAGCCTTGCCCCTGGGCTACACCTTC.

The chain carries TRBV29-1 and TRBJ1-1, with D perhaps TRBD1 (6 bases). Germline CDR1 is SQVTM and CDR2 is ANQGSEA. The CDR3 consists of 13 residues. Trimming pared 7 bases from V and 1 base from J, leaving 13 bases between. CDR3 sequence reads: CSEGSRGNTEAFF. For the CDR3, the DNA is TGCAGCGAGGGGAGCAGGGGGAACACTGAAGCTTTCTTT. Complete variable domain (other parts from reference TRBV29-1 and TRBJ1-1): SAVISQKPSRDICQRGTSLTIQCQVDSQVTMMFWYRQQPGQSLTLIATANQGSEATYESGFVIDKFPISRPNLTFSTLTVSNMSPEDSSIYLCSEGSRGNTEAFFGQGTRLTVV.

The genes are TRBV5-3 and TRBJ2-3; a weak D match, TRBD2 (5 bases). TRBV5-3 is labeled an ORF, and its function is uncertain. The V end was cut by 3 bases, the J end by 0 bases, with 14 bases between. The CDR3 is 16 amino acids. CDR3 protein: CARSSPLALSTDTQYF. As DNA, the CDR3 is TGTGCCAGAAGCTCGCCCCTAGCTTTAAGCACAGATACGCAGTATTTT.

The chain links TRBV7-8 to TRBJ1-2, with TRBD1 as a possible D gene (6 bases). Germline V gene lookup returns CDR1 SGHVS and CDR2 FQNEAQ. The CDR3 spans 16 residues. Trimming left V 1 base short and J 3 bases short, with 15 bases between. In nucleotides, the CDR3 is TGTGCCAGCAGCTTAGGTGATGGCAGGGGACACTATGGCTACACCTTC. This encodes CASSLGDGRGHYGYTF.

The gene calls are TRBV13 and TRBJ2-3; 16 bases fit TRBD2. The V gene end was trimmed by 4 bases and the J gene end by 3 bases; junction bases not matched to a gene: 10. Germline V gene data show CDR1 as PRHDT and CDR2 as FYEKMQ (reference sequence). The CDR3 runs 19 residues. CDR3 sequence: CASSSVPGLAGGLTDTQYF. The DNA of the CDR3 is TGTGCCAGCAGCTCCGTCCCGGGACTAGCGGGGGGGCTAACAGATACGCAGTATTTT.

The chain recombines TRBV2 with TRBJ1-5; the match to TRBD1 covers 9 bases. Per germline, CDR1 SNHLY and CDR2 FYNNEI. This CDR3 has 15 amino acids. V was clipped by 4 bases and J by 4 bases; unmatched bases: 5. This chain's CDR3 is CASSVRDRVNQPQHF. The DNA for the CDR3 is TGTGCCAGCAGTGTCCGGGACAGGGTGAATCAGCCCCAGCATTTT.

This clone showed up just a few times. The chain uses TRBV19 and TRBJ2-5; weak D call: TRBD2 (5 bases). V shed 5 bases and J shed 2 bases, with 12 bases lying between them. Germline V gene sequence: CDR1 LNHDA, CDR2 SQIVND (reference sequence). This CDR3 is 14 amino acids long. The CDR3 reads CASSAGLVQETQYF. The CDR3, as DNA: TGTGCCAGTAGTGCTGGACTCGTTCAAGAGACCCAGTACTTC.

The chain is built from TRBV2 and TRBJ2-7; D gene ambiguous. The length of the CDR3 is 9 residues. The V gene's germline CDR1 is SNHLY and CDR2 FYNNEI. The V gene lost 7 bases and the J gene lost 4 bases, with 2 bases spanning the gap. The CDR3 DNA follows: TGTGCCAGCACTTACGAGCAGTACTTC. Translating it yields CASTYEQYF.

V gene TRBV29-1 combines with J gene TRBJ1-1; no clear D. Germline V gene lookup returns CDR1 SQVTM and CDR2 ANQGSEA. V was pared by 6 bases and J by 1 base, with 6 bases between. The CDR3 consists of 11 residues. CDR3 residues: CSVAENTEAFF. CDR3 nucleotides: TGCAGCGTGGCAGAGAACACTGAAGCTTTCTTT.

The chain has TRBV30 and TRBJ2-5, with 11 bases identical to TRBD1. The CDR3 length is 16 residues. Germline V CDR1 and CDR2: GTSNPN, SVGIG (reference sequence). Trimming removed 1 base from V and 2 bases from J; junction bases left unmatched: 6. The CDR3 reads CAWSDGQGAPQETQYF. The CDR3 DNA is TGTGCCTGGAGTGACGGACAGGGGGCCCCACAAGAGACCCAGTACTTC. Full variable domain (missing parts from reference TRBV30 and TRBJ2-5): SQTIHQWPATLVQPVGSPLSLECTVEGTSNPNLYWYRQAAGRGLQLLFYSVGIGQISSEVPQNLSASRPQDRQFILSSKKLLLSDSGFYLCAWSDGQGAPQETQYFGPGTRLLVL.

The J gene is TRBJ1-2, the V gene TRBV6-5; the D gene is possibly TRBD1 (6 bases). Looked up from germline, CDR1 is MNHEY and CDR2 is SVGAGI. Between the trimmed V and J ends, which lost 2 bases and 7 bases, there was a span of 11 bases. This CDR3 has 13 residues. The CDR3 DNA sequence: TGTGCCAGCAGTTACGGGGGGGCTAGTGGCTACACCTTC. As protein: CASSYGGASGYTF.

The V gene is TRBV6-5, the J gene TRBJ2-3; D perhaps matches TRBD1 (6 bases). CDR3 size: 12 residues. The germline V gene encodes CDR1 MNHEY and CDR2 SVGAGI. Trimming took off 8 bases at V and 2 bases at J, with 8 bases between the two ends. The CDR3 protein is CASAGDTDTQYF. The CDR3 coding sequence is TGTGCCAGCGCAGGGGACACAGATACGCAGTATTTT.

The chain links TRBV29-1 to TRBJ1-1, with TRBD1 identical over 7 bases. The CDR3 contains 13 residues. Looked up from germline, CDR1 is SQVTM and CDR2 is ANQGSEA. V shed 7 bases, J shed 1 base, and the junction held 6 bases outside the gene matches. CDR3 sequence (DNA): TGCAGCGCCGCGGGACAGAAGAACACTGAAGCTTTCTTT. This encodes CSAAGQKNTEAFF.

V usage is TRBV9 and J usage is TRBJ2-5; D not resolved. CDR3 size: 16 residues. V was pared by 4 bases and J by 0 bases, with 16 bases between. The germline CDR1 and CDR2 sequences are SGDLS and YYNGEE. The CDR3 region has the DNA TGTGCCAGCAGCCCCTCCCTAGACGGGTACCAAGAGACCCAGTACTTC. Translation: CASSPSLDGYQETQYF. The full variable domain, with the rest looked up from reference TRBV9 and TRBJ2-5, is DSGVTQTPKHLITATGQRVTLRCSPRSGDLSVYWYQQSLDQGLQFLIQYYNGEERAKGNILERFSAQQFPDLHSELNLSSLELGDSALYFCASSPSLDGYQETQYFGPGTRLLVL.

V is TRBV2 and J is TRBJ2-5; 8 bases match TRBD2. The V and J ends lost 3 bases and 0 bases, in that order; junction bases with no gene match: 9. Germline V gene data show CDR1 as SNHLY and CDR2 as FYNNEI. The length of the CDR3 is 17 residues. The CDR3, as DNA: TGTGCCAGCAGTGACGGCGGGGGGCCTGGAGACCAAGAGACCCAGTACTTC. Translated: CASSDGGGPGDQETQYF.

The chain links TRBV18 to TRBJ1-3, with no clear D. The CDR3 length is 14 residues. Trimming took 2 bases from V and 1 from J, leaving 6 bases between them. The germline V gene encodes CDR1 KGHSH and CDR2 LQKENI. Here the CDR3 reads CASSPEDSGNTIYF. CDR3 DNA sequence: TGTGCCAGCTCACCAGAGGATTCTGGAAACACCATATATTTT.

This chain uses TRBV6-6 with TRBJ1-1; D uncertain. There are 13 residues in the CDR3. The V end was cut by 2 bases, the J end by 4 bases, with 8 bases between. Germline V gene lookup returns CDR1 MNHNY and CDR2 SVGAGI (reference sequence). The CDR3 sequence: CASSYTDGTEAFF. CDR3 coding DNA: TGTGCCAGCAGTTACACAGATGGCACTGAAGCTTTCTTT.

This rearrangement joins TRBV19 to TRBJ2-2; no definite D call. Germline V lookup: CDR1 LNHDA, CDR2 SQIVND (reference sequence). The V gene lost 7 bases and the J gene lost 4 bases, with 13 bases spanning the gap. This CDR3 region has 14 residues. The DNA for the CDR3 is TGTGCCAGTACCTCAATTCAGTTCACCGGGGAGCTGTTTTTT. Encoded protein: CASTSIQFTGELFF.

The gene calls are TRBV19 and TRBJ1-1; 9 bases align to TRBD1. Per the germline V gene, CDR1 is LNHDA and CDR2 is SQIVND (reference sequence). Unmatched junction bases numbered 4, after V lost 4 bases and J lost 1 base. CDR3 length: 15 residues. The CDR3 nucleotides read TGTGCCAGTAGTACCCCGGGACAGGGGAACACTGAAGCTTTCTTT. Protein: CASSTPGQGNTEAFF.

The chain uses TRBV5-4 and TRBJ2-5; TRBD1 agrees at 9 bases. TRBJ2-7 explains the end of the DNA better; the J call may be wrong. Germline assignment: CDR1 SGHNT and CDR2 YYREEE (reference sequence). CDR3 length: 15 amino acids. The DNA for the CDR3 is TGTGCCAGCACCGATAGGACAGGGGCCTCCTACGAGCAGTACTTC. Translation gives CASTDRTGASYEQYF.

On this clone itself: This sample includes further DNA sequences coding for the same CDR3. The chain employs TRBV30 and TRBJ1-6; D unresolved. This CDR3 is built from 14 residues. Germline V gene sequence: CDR1 GTSNPN, CDR2 SVGIG (reference sequence). Between the trimmed V and J ends, which lost 0 bases and 6 bases, there was a span of 9 bases. CDR3 DNA sequence: TGTGCCTGGAGTGTACCACAGAGTAATTCACCCCTCCACTTT. As protein: CAWSVPQSNSPLHF. The full variable domain, its missing parts supplied by reference TRBV30 and TRBJ1-6, is SQTIHQWPATLVQPVGSPLSLECTVEGTSNPNLYWYRQAAGRGLQLLFYSVGIGQISSEVPQNLSASRPQDRQFILSSKKLLLSDSGFYLCAWSVPQSNSPLHFGNGTRLTVT.

J is TRBJ2-3 and V is TRBV18; 8 nucleotides match TRBD1. V shed 6 bases, J shed 4 bases, and the junction held 18 bases outside the gene matches. The CDR3 covers 18 residues. The germline gives CDR1 KGHSH, CDR2 LQKENI. CDR3 in amino acids: CASSHDPPGQVLADTQYF. Here the CDR3 DNA reads TGTGCCAGCTCGCACGACCCTCCGGGACAGGTTTTGGCAGATACGCAGTATTTT. The full variable domain, completed using reference TRBV18 and TRBJ2-3, is NAGVMQNPRHLVRRRGQEARLRCSPMKGHSHVYWYRQLPEEGLKFMVYLQKENIIDESGMPKERFSAEFPKEGPSILRIQQVVRGDSAAYFCASSHDPPGQVLADTQYFGPGTRLTVL.

The chain employs TRBV10-1 and TRBJ2-3; TRBD2 agrees at 14 bases. Germline V gives CDR1 WNHNN, CDR2 SYGVQD (reference sequence). This CDR3 contains 15 residues. J lost 9 bases, V lost 6 bases, and 8 bases had no gene match. The CDR3 DNA reads as TGCGCCAGCAGCCGGGGACTAGCGGGAGATCGGACGCAGTATTTT. Translated: CASSRGLAGDRTQYF.